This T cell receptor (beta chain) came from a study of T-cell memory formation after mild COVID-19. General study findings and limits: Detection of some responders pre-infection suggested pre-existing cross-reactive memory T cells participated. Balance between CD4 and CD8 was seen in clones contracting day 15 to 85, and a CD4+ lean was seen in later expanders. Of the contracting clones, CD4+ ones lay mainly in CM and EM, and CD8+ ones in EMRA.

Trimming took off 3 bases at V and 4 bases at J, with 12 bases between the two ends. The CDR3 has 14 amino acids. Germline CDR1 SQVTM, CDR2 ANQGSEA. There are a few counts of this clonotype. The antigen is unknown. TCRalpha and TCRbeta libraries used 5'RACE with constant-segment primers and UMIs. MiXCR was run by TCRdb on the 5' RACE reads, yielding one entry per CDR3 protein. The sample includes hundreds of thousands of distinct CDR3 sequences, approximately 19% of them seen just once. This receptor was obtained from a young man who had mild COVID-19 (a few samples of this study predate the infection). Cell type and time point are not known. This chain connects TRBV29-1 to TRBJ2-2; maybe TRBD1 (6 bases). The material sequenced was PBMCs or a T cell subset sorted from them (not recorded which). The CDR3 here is CSVDRAGVTGELFF. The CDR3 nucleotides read TGCAGCGTTGACAGAGCAGGGGTCACCGGGGAGCTGTTTTTT.